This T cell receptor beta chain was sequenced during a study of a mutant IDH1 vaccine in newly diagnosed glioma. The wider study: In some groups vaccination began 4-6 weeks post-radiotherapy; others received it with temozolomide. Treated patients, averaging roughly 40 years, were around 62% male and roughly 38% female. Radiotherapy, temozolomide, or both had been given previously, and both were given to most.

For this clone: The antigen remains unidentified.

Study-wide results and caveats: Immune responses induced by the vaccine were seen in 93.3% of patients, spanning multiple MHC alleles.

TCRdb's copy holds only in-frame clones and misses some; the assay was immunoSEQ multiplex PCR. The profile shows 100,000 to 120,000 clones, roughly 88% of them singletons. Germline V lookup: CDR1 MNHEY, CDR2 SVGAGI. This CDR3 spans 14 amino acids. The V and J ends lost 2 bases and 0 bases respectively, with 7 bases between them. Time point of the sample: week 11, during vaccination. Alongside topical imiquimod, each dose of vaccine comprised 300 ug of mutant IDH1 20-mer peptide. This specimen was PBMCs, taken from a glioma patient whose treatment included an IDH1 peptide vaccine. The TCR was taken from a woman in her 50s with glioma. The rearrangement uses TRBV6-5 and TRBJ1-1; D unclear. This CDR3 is CASSYKEMNTEAFF. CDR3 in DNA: TGTGCCAGCAGTTACAAGGAGATGAACACTGAAGCTTTCTTT.